This note documents a single T cell receptor beta chain sequence. In the source study's methods: Estimates of nucleated cell counts were drawn from the amplification of reference gene primers. Repertoires were generated with immunoSEQ multiplex PCR, while TCRdb's copy carries only in-frame clones and drops some. V, J and clone size reflect that table, while D and trimming were determined from the DNA. This sample has 100,000 to 150,000 clones, with approximately 80% found just once. V lost 1 base, J lost 4 bases, and 19 bases lay in between. The CDR3 loop spans 17 amino acids. Germline lookup yields CDR1 MDHEN and CDR2 SYDVKM. This specimen comes from a study of blood T cell repertoires in COVID-19. Study summary: Italy, Spain and the United States were the sources of the convalescent and acute COVID-19 samples. T cells, B-cell-depleted T cells, or PBMCs supplied cDNA or gDNA.

The genes are TRBV28 and TRBJ1-2; D might be TRBD1 (5 bases). The sequenced sample consisted of peripheral blood. The receptor's source is a man aged 65-85 years with acute or convalescent COVID-19. CDR3 residues: CASSLSGVQQIGYGYTF. For the CDR3, the DNA is TGTGCCAGCAGTTTATCGGGGGTGCAACAAATCGGCTATGGCTACACCTTC.